A single sample gave rise to the 26 T cell receptor beta chains below, sequenced in a study of T cell clonality in common variable immunodeficiency. Their antigen targets remain unknown. Study outcomes and limitations: Fewer deletions and N-nucleotide insertions were reportedly seen in common variable immunodeficiency TCR beta sequences.

Generated by immunoSEQ multiplex PCR, the TCRdb table keeps only in-frame clones and is missing some. The repertoire yields about 20,000 clones, none seen only once; the top ten contain roughly 2.7%. Sequenced material: peripheral blood mononuclear cells. The origin of the receptors is a human donor with common variable immunodeficiency.

To note about this clone: The CDR3 goes on 3 residues after the read ends, and that part is filled in from the germline J gene. The rearrangement joins TRBV7-9 to TRBJ2-5; a weak D match, TRBD2 (6 bases). Germline V CDR1 and CDR2: SEHNR, FQNEAQ (reference sequence). CDR3 length: 15 residues. Trimming cost V 0 bases and J 2 bases, with 10 bases left between them. Partial CDR3 DNA: TGTGCCAGCAGCTTAGCTGCGGGGAGTCAAGAGACC. Residues: CASSLAAGSQET. The complete CDR3 sequence is CASSLAAGSQETQYF.

In this sample, this clone turned up a few times. Sequencing ends 3 residues short of the CDR3 end; the germline J gene provides the rest. The V and J genes are TRBV19 and TRBJ2-5; D unresolved. CDR1 is LNHDA and CDR2 is SQIVND in the germline V gene (reference sequence). Trimming cost V 0 bases and J 2 bases, with 10 bases left between them. The length of the CDR3 is 15 residues. Partial CDR3 DNA: TGTGCCAGTAGTATAGACACAGCAGTGCAAGAGACC. Its protein product is CASSIDTAVQET. The entire CDR3 reads CASSIDTAVQETQYF.

This clone was seen a few times. The read gets to within 3 residues of the CDR3 end, and the germline J gene fills in the rest. The gene calls are TRBV7-6 and TRBJ2-7, with TRBD2 matching 8 bases. The CDR3 has 13 amino acids. Germline V gives CDR1 SGHVS, CDR2 FNYEAQ. The ends lost 8 bases at V and 0 bases at J; junction bases unmatched: 3. This CDR3 reads CASSAGGSYEQYF. Partial CDR3 DNA: TGTGCCAGCTCGGCGGGGGGCTCCTACGAG.

This clone appeared a few times. The CDR3 protein is CASRTGLGYSGELFF. The sequenced part of the CDR3 DNA is TGTGCCAGTAGAACGGGACTAGGGTATTCCGGGGAG. V gene TRBV19 combines with J gene TRBJ2-2; 8 nucleotides align to TRBD2. The missing CDR3 end, 3 residues past where the read stops, is filled in from the germline J gene. The V gene end was trimmed by 6 bases and the J gene end by 6 bases; junction bases not matched to a gene: 9. The germline V gene has CDR1 LNHDA and CDR2 SQIVND (reference sequence). This CDR3 spans 15 amino acids. Complete variable domain (other parts from reference TRBV19 and TRBJ2-2): DGGITQSPKYLFRKEGQNVTLSCEQNLNHDAMYWYRQDPGQGLRLIYYSQIVNDFQKGDIAEGYSVSREKKESFPLTVTSAQKNPTAFYLCASRTGLGYSGELFFGEGSRLTVL.

In its sample, this clone was seen a few times. Read coverage stops 3 residues before the CDR3 terminus; the germline J gene supplies the remainder. The V gene is TRBV18, the J gene TRBJ2-3, with D perhaps TRBD1 (6 bases). V shed 1 base and J shed 6 bases, with 8 bases lying between them. Looked up from germline, CDR1 is KGHSH and CDR2 is LQKENI. The CDR3 sequence is 13 residues long. The CDR3: CASSPLGADTQYF. CDR3 DNA, as far as it was read: TGTGCCAGCTCACCACTGGGGGCGGATACG.

This clone was seen more than once but under ten times. Read coverage stops 3 residues before the CDR3 terminus; the germline J gene supplies the remainder. The chain recombines TRBV2 with TRBJ2-2, with 7 bases aligning to TRBD2. The CDR3 totals 15 residues. CDR1 and CDR2 from the germline V gene are SNHLY and FYNNEI. V shed 7 bases and J 6 bases; nucleotides not matched to a gene: 11. CDR3 loop: CASNRGVPSAGELFF. CDR3 DNA (partial): TGTGCCAGCAATCGGGGGGTTCCCAGCGCCGGGGAG.

To note about this clone: Coverage ceases 3 residues before the CDR3 finishes, and the germline J gene fills in the end. V gene TRBV6-4 combines with J gene TRBJ2-5; 8 positions agree with TRBD2. Germline-derived CDR1 and CDR2 are MRHNA and SNTAGT. There are 14 residues in the CDR3. V lost 6 bases, J lost 4 bases, and 7 bases stayed unmatched. The covered CDR3 bases are TGTGCCAGCAGCCCGACTAGCGAAGCAGAGACC. Translating it yields CASSPTSEAET. The complete CDR3 sequence is CASSPTSEAETQYF.

This CDR3 is CASSSGQGNIQYF. The sequenced CDR3 bases are TGTGCCAGCAGCTCCGGACAGGGAAACATT. The chain uses TRBV7-9 and TRBJ2-4; 8 nucleotides line up with TRBD1. The missing CDR3 end, 3 residues past where the read stops, is filled in from the germline J gene. V gave up 4 bases and J gave up 6 bases; unmatched junction bases: 2. The CDR3 runs 13 residues. The germline V gene has CDR1 SEHNR and CDR2 FQNEAQ (reference sequence).

To note about this clone: The sequence runs out 3 residues before the end of the CDR3; the remainder is reconstructed from the germline J gene. V usage is TRBV18 and J usage is TRBJ1-1; 7 nucleotides agree with TRBD1. Trimming at V came to 3 bases and at J to 2 bases, leaving 6 bases not matched to a gene. The germline gives CDR1 KGHSH, CDR2 LQKENI. The CDR3 contains 15 residues. The covered CDR3 bases are TGTGCCAGCTCACCCTTTACAGGGGCTAACACTGAA. It is translated as CASSPFTGANTE. The CDR3 in full is CASSPFTGANTEAFF.

This clone was recorded a few times. The read halts 3 residues ahead of the CDR3 end, with the missing end drawn from the germline J gene. This sequence joins TRBV7-8 and TRBJ2-1; weak D call: TRBD1 (5 bases). Germline CDR1 and CDR2: SGHVS and FQNEAQ. CDR3 length equals 15 residues. The V and J ends lost 1 base and 0 bases respectively, with 7 bases between them. This chain's CDR3 is CASSLDRSSYNEQFF. The part of the CDR3 DNA that was read is TGTGCCAGCAGCTTAGACAGGAGCTCCTACAATGAG.

Comments on this clone: The read ends 3 residues before the CDR3 terminus; that terminus is restored from the germline J gene. The rearrangement joins TRBV18 to TRBJ1-1; possibly TRBD1 for D (6 bases). The CDR3 is 13 amino acids. CDR1 KGHSH and CDR2 LQKENI come from the germline V gene. The ends were cut back, 3 bases at V and 5 bases at J, with 10 bases in the middle. CDR3 region: CASSPSQGTEAFF. The CDR3 bases that were read are TGTGCCAGCTCACCTAGCCAGGGGACTGAA.

The table lists this clone with a few counts. The read gets to within 3 residues of the CDR3 end, and the germline J gene fills in the rest. The chain combines TRBV23-1 with TRBJ1-4; tentative D call: TRBD1 (5 bases). TRBV23-1 falls under the ORF class, with uncertain function. This CDR3 region has 14 residues. The CDR3 reads CASSRPGAPVRLFF. The CDR3 bases that were read are TGCGCCAGCAGTCGGCCTGGGGCGCCCGTTCGA.

This clone was observed a few times. Sequencing ends 3 residues short of the CDR3 end; the germline J gene provides the rest. The chain couples TRBV5-1 to TRBJ2-7, with D possibly TRBD1 on 5 matching bases. This CDR3 has 13 amino acids. V was pared by 4 bases and J by 0 bases, with 8 bases between. Looked up from germline, CDR1 is SGHRS and CDR2 is YFSETQ. CDR3 protein: CASSPTVSYEQYF. CDR3 DNA, as far as it was read: TGCGCCAGCAGCCCGACAGTCTCCTACGAG. Using reference TRBV5-1 and TRBJ2-7 for the parts outside the CDR3, the full variable domain is KAGVTQTPRYLIKTRGQQVTLSCSPISGHRSVSWYQQTPGQGLQFLFEYFSETQRNKGNFPGRFSGRQFSNSRSEMNVSTLELGDSALYLCASSPTVSYEQYFGPGTRLTVT.

This clone has just a few counts. The CDR3 end is not reached by the read, which stops 3 residues before it; the germline J gene fills it in. The chain combines TRBV30 with TRBJ2-1, with TRBD2 matching over 10 bases. V was pared by 0 bases and J by 9 bases, with 2 bases of the junction left unmatched. There are 13 residues in the CDR3. Germline loops: CDR1 GTSNPN, CDR2 SVGIG (reference sequence). CDR3 protein: CAWSVAGGSEQFF. Incomplete CDR3 DNA: TGTGCCTGGAGTGTAGCGGGAGGGAGTGAG.

Turning to this clone: The CDR3 end falls 3 residues outside the read, so it is completed with the germline J gene. The chain is built from TRBV7-2 and TRBJ2-3; D may be TRBD2 (7 bases). The germline CDR1 and CDR2 sequences are SGHTA and FQGNSA. The CDR3 is 13 amino acids. CDR3 loop: CASSPPGGGTQYF. The sequenced CDR3 bases are TGTGCCAGCAGCCCCCCGGGGGGCGGGACG. The complete variable domain, with remaining parts taken from reference TRBV7-2 and TRBJ2-3, reads GAGVSQSPSNKVTEKGKDVELRCDPISGHTALYWYRQSLGQGLEFLIYFQGNSAPDKSGLPSDRFSAERTGGSVSTLTIQRTQQEDSAVYLCASSPPGGGTQYFGPGTRLTVL.

Regarding this clone: The read is 3 residues too short to cover the CDR3 end, so that end is filled in from the germline J gene. This chain uses TRBV19 with TRBJ1-5; a weak D match, TRBD1 (6 bases). The CDR3 loop spans 14 amino acids. Between the trimmed V and J ends, which lost 3 bases and 4 bases, there was a span of 10 bases. Germline V lookup: CDR1 LNHDA, CDR2 SQIVND (reference sequence). The sequenced part of the CDR3 DNA is TGTGCCAGTAGTATTCTCGACAGGAATCAGCCC. Translation gives CASSILDRNQP. The complete CDR3 reads CASSILDRNQPQHF.

For this clone: The read gets to within 3 residues of the CDR3 end, and the germline J gene fills in the rest. V and J are TRBV7-9 and TRBJ1-1; 7 positions agree with TRBD1. The CDR3 has 14 residues. With 5 bases clipped from V and 2 bases from J, the junction kept 5 bases outside the gene matches. Germline CDR1 reads SEHNR; CDR2 reads FQNEAQ (reference sequence). The DNA read from the CDR3 is TGTGCCAGCAGCCCGGGACAGCTCAACACTGAA. This encodes CASSPGQLNTE. The full CDR3 reads CASSPGQLNTEAFF.

In its sample, this clone was seen a few times. The CDR3 extends 3 residues past the end of the read, so its final part is completed from the germline J gene. The chain carries TRBV7-9 and TRBJ2-5; D may correspond to TRBD1 or TRBD2 (6 bases each). CDR3 length: 12 amino acids. CDR1 and CDR2 from the germline V gene are SEHNR and FQNEAQ (reference sequence). V was trimmed by 4 bases and J by 5 bases, leaving 8 bases between them. Here the CDR3 reads CASSWRGETQYF. Partial CDR3 DNA: TGTGCCAGCAGCTGGAGGGGGGAGACC.

This clone was detected only a few times. Read sequence stops 3 residues before the CDR3 end, and the germline J gene provides the missing end. The chain joins TRBV7-3 to TRBJ2-3; possibly TRBD2 for D (6 bases). The length of the CDR3 is 13 residues. V shed 5 bases and J shed 4 bases, with 10 bases lying between them. CDR1 and CDR2 from the germline V gene are SGHTA and FQGTGA. The CDR3 bases that were read are TGTGCCAGCAGCCCTTCGGGGGCAGATACG. It is translated as CASSPSGADT. The complete CDR3 protein is CASSPSGADTQYF.

By sample fraction, this clone is medium-sized. The read stops 3 residues short of the end of the CDR3; the missing end is completed from the germline J gene. The V call is TRBV5-4, the J call TRBJ2-3; no clear D. The length of the CDR3 is 14 residues. The V gene lost 0 bases and the J gene lost 5 bases, with 10 bases spanning the gap. Germline V gene data show CDR1 as SGHNT and CDR2 as YYREEE (reference sequence). The CDR3 region is CASSLGPSEDTQYF. Incomplete CDR3 DNA: TGTGCCAGCAGCTTGGGGCCCTCCGAAGATACG.

The table lists this clone with a few counts. The read is 3 residues too short to cover the CDR3 end, so that end is filled in from the germline J gene. The chain combines TRBV7-6 with TRBJ2-3; possibly TRBD2 for D (6 bases). The CDR3 loop spans 16 amino acids. The germline CDR1 and CDR2 sequences are SGHVS and FNYEAQ. V shed 5 bases and J shed 0 bases, with 15 bases lying between them. The CDR3 loop reads CASSPRGTPSTDTQYF. The sequenced part of the CDR3 DNA is TGTGCCAGCAGCCCTCGGGGGACCCCAAGCACAGATACG.

A note on this clone: The missing CDR3 end, 3 residues past where the read stops, is filled in from the germline J gene. V gene TRBV6-2 or TRBV6-3 combines with J gene TRBJ1-5; D might be TRBD1 (5 bases). The CDR3 consists of 15 residues. Germline CDR1 is MNHEY and CDR2 is SVGEGT. V lost 2 bases, J lost 1 base, and 9 bases lay in between. The DNA read from the CDR3 is TGTGCCAGCAGTTACCTTGGGGGGAGCAATCAGCCC. It encodes CASSYLGGSNQP. The entire CDR3 sequence reads CASSYLGGSNQPQHF.

This clone was detected only a few times. The CDR3 is cut off 3 residues early in the read; its end comes from the germline J gene. This chain uses TRBV18 with TRBJ1-2; D unclear. The V end lost 2 bases, the J end lost 7 bases, and 8 bases lay between the germline ends. The CDR3 consists of 12 residues. CDR1 and CDR2 (germline): KGHSH, LQKENI. The CDR3 sequence is CASSPEGFGYTF. CDR3 DNA (partial): TGTGCCAGCTCACCAGAAGGGTTTGGC.

CDR3 in amino acids: CAWSVRGNYGYTF. The sequenced CDR3 bases are TGTGCCTGGAGTGTAAGGGGAAACTATGGC. The chain combines TRBV30 with TRBJ1-2, with D possibly being TRBD1 (5 bases). The read is 3 residues too short to cover the CDR3 end, so that end is filled in from the germline J gene. The CDR3 spans 13 residues. The germline V and J ends were trimmed by 0 bases and 2 bases, with 7 bases remaining between them. CDR1 is GTSNPN, CDR2 SVGIG, per germline (reference sequence).

This clone was picked up a small number of times. The CDR3 end falls 3 residues outside the read, so it is completed with the germline J gene. V gene TRBV7-2 combines with J gene TRBJ2-5; tentative D call: TRBD2 (6 bases). V was clipped by 3 bases and J by 2 bases, with 10 bases between them. Per the germline V gene, CDR1 is SGHTA and CDR2 is FQGNSA. The length of the CDR3 is 14 residues. The CDR3 DNA, read in part, is TGTGCCAGCAGCTTCGGAGGGCAACAAGAGACC. Translated: CASSFGGQQET. The complete CDR3 reads CASSFGGQQETQYF.

Partial CDR3 DNA: TGTGCCTGGAGTGTCGGACTAGCGGGATCAGAGACC. Amino acid sequence: CAWSVGLAGSET. The entire CDR3 protein reads CAWSVGLAGSETQYF. The rearrangement uses TRBV30 and TRBJ2-5, with 12 positions matching TRBD2. Read sequence stops 3 residues before the CDR3 end, and the germline J gene provides the missing end. Germline CDR1 and CDR2: GTSNPN and SVGIG (reference sequence). V dropped 0 bases and J dropped 4; count of bases not matched to a gene: 3. CDR3 length: 15 residues.